The sequence of this T cell receptor (beta chain) was determined in a study of blood T cells in healthy people across ages. Germline values: CDR1 SQVTM, CDR2 ANQGSEA. V gave up 5 bases and J gave up 3 bases; unmatched junction bases: 5. This CDR3 spans 14 amino acids. This clonotype was seen more than once but under ten times. Its target is not known. A sample-barcoded 5' primer and a J-beta primer mix were used in a second PCR of about 6 to 11 cycles. TCRdb re-derived calls from the 5' RACE reads in MiXCR, one entry per CDR3 protein. The data hold approximately 800,000 distinct CDR3 sequences, with around 45% observed a single time. General observations from the study: Roughly linear declines in TCR beta diversity per million T cells occurred with age.

The chain links TRBV29-1 to TRBJ2-1; 9 bases line up with TRBD1. This sequence originates from a man at least 80 years old in good health. The sequenced sample was blood. CDR3 DNA sequence: TGCAGCGTTCTCCGGGACAGGGACTACAATGAGCAGTTCTTC. It specifies CSVLRDRDYNEQFF.